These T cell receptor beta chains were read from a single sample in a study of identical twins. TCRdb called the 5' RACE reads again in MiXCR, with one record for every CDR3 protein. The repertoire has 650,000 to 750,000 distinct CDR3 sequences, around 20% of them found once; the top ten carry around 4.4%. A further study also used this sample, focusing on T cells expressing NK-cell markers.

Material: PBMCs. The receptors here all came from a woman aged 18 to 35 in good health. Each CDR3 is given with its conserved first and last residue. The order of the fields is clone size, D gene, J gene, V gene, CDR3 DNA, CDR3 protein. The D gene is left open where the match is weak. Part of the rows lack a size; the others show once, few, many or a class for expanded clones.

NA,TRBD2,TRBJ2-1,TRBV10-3,TGTGCCATCAGCTCCGGGACTAGCAGATACAATGAGCAGTTCTTC,CAISSGTSRYNEQFF
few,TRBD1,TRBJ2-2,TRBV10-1,TGCGCCAGCAGTCCAGGGGGCAAAAACACCGGGGAGCTGTTTTTT,CASSPGGKNTGELFF
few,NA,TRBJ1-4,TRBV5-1,TGCGCCAGCAGCTCCAATGGAATTAATGAAAAACTGTTTTTT,CASSSNGINEKLFF
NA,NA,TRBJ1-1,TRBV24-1,TGTGCCACCAGTGATGGGGGGACTGAAGCTTTCTTT,CATSDGGTEAFF
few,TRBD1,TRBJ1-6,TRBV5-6,TGTGCCAGCAGCTCGGACAGGTGGAATTCACCCCTCCACTTT,CASSSDRWNSPLHF
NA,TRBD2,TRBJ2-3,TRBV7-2,TGTGCCAGCAGCTTGGGGCGGGGGGCCGGATCAGATACGCAGTATTTT,CASSLGRGAGSDTQYF
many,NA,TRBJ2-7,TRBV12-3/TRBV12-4,TGTGCCAGCAGTATACGACTCGAGCAGTACTTC,CASSIRLEQYF
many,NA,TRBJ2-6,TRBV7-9,TGTGCCAGCAGCTTAGGCGTAGGGGGGGCCAACGTCCTGACTTTC,CASSLGVGGANVLTF
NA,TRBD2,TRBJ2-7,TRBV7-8,TGTGCCAGCAGCTTAGAGACTAGCGGGAGTGACGAGCAGTACTTC,CASSLETSGSDEQYF
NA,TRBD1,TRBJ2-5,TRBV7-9,TGTGCCAGCAGATCGGGACAGGGGACAGAGACCCAGTACTTC,CASRSGQGTETQYF
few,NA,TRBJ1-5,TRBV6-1,TGTGCCAGCAGTGAAAAGGGGTCTTGGGAGCCCCAGCATTTT,CASSEKGSWEPQHF
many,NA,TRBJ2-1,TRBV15,TGTGCCACCCTCCGGGGGAATGAGCAGTTCTTC,CATLRGNEQFF
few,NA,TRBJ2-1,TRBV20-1,TGCAGTGCCCAGTTGAATGAGCAGTTCTTC,CSAQLNEQFF
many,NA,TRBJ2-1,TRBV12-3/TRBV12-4,TGTGCCAGCAGTTACGAGGGGGTTGAGCAGTTCTTC,CASSYEGVEQFF
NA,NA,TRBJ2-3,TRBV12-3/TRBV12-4,TGTGCCAGCAGTTCCGGGACACATTTTTCTAGCACAGATACGCAGTATTTT,CASSSGTHFSSTDTQYF
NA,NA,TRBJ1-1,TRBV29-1,TGCAGCGTGACGGTGGGGACTGAAGCTTTCTTT,CSVTVGTEAFF
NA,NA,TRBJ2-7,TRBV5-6,TGTGCCAGCGGCCCCCGGGACGTCTACGAGCAGTACTTC,CASGPRDVYEQYF
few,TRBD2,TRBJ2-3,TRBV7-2,TGTGCCAGCACCAAGGGACTAGCGGGGGGGGAAGATACGCAGTATTTT,CASTKGLAGGEDTQYF